Listed below are T cell receptor beta chains from one sample, sequenced in a study of CD8 T cells in ankylosing spondylitis. TCRdb re-analysed the 5' RACE reads in MiXCR, keeping a single row per CDR3 protein. Here the sample spans fewer than 550,000 distinct CDR3 sequences, less than 6% being singletons. What was sequenced was blood, either unsorted or a sorted T cell fraction (not recorded which). The receptors stem from a male donor with ankylosing spondylitis. Each CDR3 is given with its conserved first and last residue. A D gene is named only where the DNA matches it firmly. Clone size is not always given. Where it is, it says once, few, many or a class for expanded clones.

clone size	J gene	D gene	V gene	CDR3 DNA	CDR3 protein
many	TRBJ2-7	.	TRBV4-2	TGTGCCAGCAGCCAAGAGCCCATCGCGAGCTCCTACGAGCAGTACTTC	CASSQEPIASSYEQYF
many	TRBJ1-4	.	TRBV5-1	TGCGCCAGCAGCATCCAGCCCGGGACTGGTAATGAAAAACTGTTTTTT	CASSIQPGTGNEKLFF
many	TRBJ2-1	TRBD1	TRBV6-2/TRBV6-3	TGTGCCAGCAGTTACAGGGGGCTGGCGGATCATGAGCAGTTCTTC	CASSYRGLADHEQFF
many	TRBJ2-7	.	TRBV7-9	TGTGCCAGCAGGTACGGGAGCTCCTACGAGCAGTACTTC	CASRYGSSYEQYF
many	TRBJ2-1	.	TRBV9	TGTGCCAGCAGCGTAAATACAGGGAGCTCCTACAATGAGCAGTTCTTC	CASSVNTGSSYNEQFF
many	TRBJ1-5	.	TRBV20-1	TGCAGTGCTCGGACAGAATATAGCAATCAGCCCCAGCATTTT	CSARTEYSNQPQHF
many	TRBJ2-3	.	TRBV29-1	TGCAGCGCTACTAGCAAGACCCGCACAGATACGCAGTATTTT	CSATSKTRTDTQYF
many	TRBJ1-2	.	TRBV7-2	TGTGCCAGCAGCTTAGCCGCGGGCGGTTCCTATGGCTACACCTTC	CASSLAAGGSYGYTF
few	TRBJ2-2	.	TRBV27	TGTGCCAGCAGTTTCTTCTACGGTGGCGGGGAGCTGTTTTTT	CASSFFYGGGELFF
many	TRBJ2-1	.	TRBV5-4	TGTGCCAGCAGCCCACTACCGGACCTTAATGAGCAGTTCTTC	CASSPLPDLNEQFF
many	TRBJ1-2	TRBD1	TRBV7-2	TGTGCCAGCAGCCCACCAGAGGGCAGGCAGGGGGCACGTGGCTACACCTTC	CASSPPEGRQGARGYTF
many	TRBJ1-1	.	TRBV12-3/TRBV12-4	TGTGCCAGCAGCCGCCTGTGGGGAGCTTTCTTT	CASSRLWGAFF
many	TRBJ2-7	TRBD2	TRBV10-3	TGTGCCGCCGCTAGCGGGAGTACAGTGGTCGAGCAGTACTTC	CAAASGSTVVEQYF
.	TRBJ2-6	.	TRBV25-1	TGTGCCAGCGACTTGGGGGACTCTGGGGCCAACGTCCTGACTTTC	CASDLGDSGANVLTF
many	TRBJ2-2	.	TRBV3-1	TGTGCCAGCAGCCAAGGCTTAACGAACACCGGGGAGCTGTTTTTT	CASSQGLTNTGELFF
many	TRBJ1-3	.	TRBV5-1	TGCGCCAGCAGCTTGGCACCCGGGGGTTTTGGAAACACCATATATTTT	CASSLAPGGFGNTIYF
few	TRBJ1-1	.	TRBV20-1	TGCAGTGCTAGAGATCGATTGCAAGGGCTGAGAATTGTGGGCACTGAAGCTTTCTTT	CSARDRLQGLRIVGTEAFF
many	TRBJ1-2	.	TRBV5-1	TGCGCCAGCAGCTTGTGGCAGGCCTATGGCTACACCTTC	CASSLWQAYGYTF
few	TRBJ2-7	.	TRBV5-1	TGCGCCAGCAGCTCCCAGCCCCGGACCACGGGCGACGAGCAGTACTTC	CASSSQPRTTGDEQYF
many	TRBJ2-2	.	TRBV11-2	TGTGCCAGCAGCTTAAATTTCCCGCCCGGGGAGCTGTTTTTT	CASSLNFPPGELFF
.	TRBJ1-2	.	TRBV10-3	TGTGCCATCATGGAAGCTTCAGTCGGTGGTGGCTACACCTTC	CAIMEASVGGGYTF
many	TRBJ2-5	TRBD2	TRBV5-1	TGCGCCAGCAGCTTAAATAGCGGGCAAGAGACCCAGTACTTC	CASSLNSGQETQYF
many	TRBJ2-3	TRBD2	TRBV4-3	TGCGCCAGCAGCCAAGACGATAGCGGGGGAGCAGATACGCAGTATTTT	CASSQDDSGGADTQYF
many	TRBJ1-6	.	TRBV27	TGTGCCAGCAGTTACTCCCTCCGGGCGACTAATTCACCCCTCCACTTT	CASSYSLRATNSPLHF
.	TRBJ2-5	.	TRBV7-2	TGTGCCAGCAGCTTAGCGCCAGGGATGGGGAAGACCCAGTACTTC	CASSLAPGMGKTQYF
many	TRBJ1-2	.	TRBV5-1	TGCGCCAGCAGCGCAAATACAGGGCCCTATGGCTACACCTTC	CASSANTGPYGYTF
many	TRBJ1-2	.	TRBV4-2	TGTGCCAGCAGCCAAGAGTCAGCTGTTCATGGCTACACCTTC	CASSQESAVHGYTF
many	TRBJ1-2	TRBD1	TRBV6-5	TGTGCCAGCAGTTACACCGACAGGGATGATGGCTACACCTTC	CASSYTDRDDGYTF
many	TRBJ2-2	.	TRBV6-1	TGTGCCAGCAGGGACTTCAACACCGGGGAGCTGTTTTTT	CASRDFNTGELFF
many	TRBJ2-5	.	TRBV27	TGTGCCAGCAGTTTCCTCGGACGAGGAGAGACCCAGTACTTC	CASSFLGRGETQYF
few	TRBJ2-1	TRBD2	TRBV4-2	TGTGCCAGCAGCCAACAAGCTAGCGGGAGCTCCTACAATGAGCAGTTCTTC	CASSQQASGSSYNEQFF
many	TRBJ1-1	.	TRBV5-1	TGCGCCAGCAGCTTGGGGGACCGGGGCACTGAAGCTTTCTTT	CASSLGDRGTEAFF
many	TRBJ2-1	TRBD1	TRBV29-1	TGCAGCGTTCGGGACAGGGGCGGACACAATGAGCAGTTCTTC	CSVRDRGGHNEQFF
many	TRBJ1-1	TRBD1	TRBV7-9	TGTGCCAGCAGCCATCCGGGACAGGGAGCGGGCACTGAAGCTTTCTTT	CASSHPGQGAGTEAFF
many	TRBJ2-3	.	TRBV9	TGTGCCAGCACTGGGGAAATCACAGATACGCAGTATTTT	CASTGEITDTQYF
many	TRBJ1-2	.	TRBV24-1	TGTGCCACCAGTGCGGCAGACGGAAACTATGGCTACACCTTC	CATSAADGNYGYTF
many	TRBJ1-2	.	TRBV29-1	TGCAGCGCCCGCGGGTCCTTTTTGAGGGACTATGGCTACACCTTC	CSARGSFLRDYGYTF
many	TRBJ2-7	TRBD1	TRBV5-1	TGCGCCAGCAGCTTGGCCCGGACAGGGTCGAGCTACGAGCAGTACTTC	CASSLARTGSSYEQYF
many	TRBJ2-5	.	TRBV12-3/TRBV12-4	TGTGCCAGCAGTTTCGCCCTCGGGGAGACCCAGTACTTC	CASSFALGETQYF
many	TRBJ2-1	TRBD1	TRBV24-1	TGTGCCACCAGTGACCCGCCGGGACAGGGAGTCGATGAGCAGTTCTTC	CATSDPPGQGVDEQFF
.	TRBJ2-7	TRBD1	TRBV5-1	TGCGCCAGCAGCTACAGGGGTCGAGAGCAGTACTTC	CASSYRGREQYF
many	TRBJ2-1	.	TRBV7-3	TGTGCCAGCAGCTTAAGACAGAGCTCCTACAATGAGCAGTTCTTC	CASSLRQSSYNEQFF
many	TRBJ2-7	TRBD1	TRBV7-2	TGTGCCAGCAGCACCAACAGGGGATACGAGCAGTACTTC	CASSTNRGYEQYF